This T cell receptor beta chain emerged from a study of T cells in Graves' hyperthyroidism and ophthalmopathy. Germline CDR1 reads MNHNS; CDR2 reads SASEGT. The junction had 8 bases not matched to a gene; V was cut back by 10 bases and J by 4 bases. The CDR3 spans 14 residues. There were TCR beta CDR3 regions amplified from RNA transcripts. Carried out on the TCR CDR3, a first-round RT-PCR used the HTBI primer set. Each CDR3 protein is one row after TCRdb ran MiXCR on the multiplex PCR reads. The sample holds some 490,000 distinct CDR3 sequences, around 15% seen once. A NOSPECS grade of at least 4, a Clinical Activity Score of at least 3 and duration under 3 months were recorded in ophthalmopathy patients. This clonotype was observed many times.

The receptor was isolated from a woman aged 25 to 39 with Graves' ophthalmopathy. Sequenced sample: blood. The chain joins TRBV6-1 to TRBJ2-3; 10 nucleotides line up with TRBD1. CDR3: CANDGDRGSDTQYF. Here the CDR3 DNA reads TGTGCCAACGATGGGGACAGGGGATCAGATACGCAGTATTTT.